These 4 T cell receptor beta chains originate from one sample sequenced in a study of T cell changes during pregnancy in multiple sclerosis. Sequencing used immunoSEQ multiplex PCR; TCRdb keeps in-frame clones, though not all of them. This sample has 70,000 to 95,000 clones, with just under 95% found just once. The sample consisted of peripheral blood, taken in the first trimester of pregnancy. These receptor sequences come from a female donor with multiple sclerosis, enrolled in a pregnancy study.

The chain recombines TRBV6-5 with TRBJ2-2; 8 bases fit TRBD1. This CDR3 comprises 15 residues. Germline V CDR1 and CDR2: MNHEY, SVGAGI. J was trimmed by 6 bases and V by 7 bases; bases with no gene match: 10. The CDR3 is CASTYSGGAAGELFF. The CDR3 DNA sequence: TGTGCCAGCACCTACTCAGGGGGCGCGGCCGGGGAGCTGTTTTTT.

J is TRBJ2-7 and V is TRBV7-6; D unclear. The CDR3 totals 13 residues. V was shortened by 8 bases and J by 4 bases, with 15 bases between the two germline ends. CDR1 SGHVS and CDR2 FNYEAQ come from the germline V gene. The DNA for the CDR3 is TGTGCCAGCGGAGCTTATAACGTATACGAGCAGTACTTC. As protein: CASGAYNVYEQYF.

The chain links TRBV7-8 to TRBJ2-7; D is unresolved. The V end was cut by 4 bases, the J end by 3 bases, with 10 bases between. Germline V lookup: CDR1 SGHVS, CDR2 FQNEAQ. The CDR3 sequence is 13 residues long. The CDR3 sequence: CASSSETRYEQYF. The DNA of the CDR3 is TGTGCCAGCAGCTCCGAGACACGCTACGAGCAGTACTTC.

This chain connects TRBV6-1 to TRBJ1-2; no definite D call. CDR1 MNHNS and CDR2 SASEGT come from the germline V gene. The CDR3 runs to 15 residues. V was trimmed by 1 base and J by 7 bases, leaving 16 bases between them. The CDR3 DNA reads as TGTGCCAGCAGTGAAGAAACGGCGGGGTGGGCTGGCTACACCTTC. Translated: CASSEETAGWAGYTF.